Reported below is one T cell receptor (beta chain). Its target is unknown. The primer mix had 60 Vbeta and 13 Jbeta primers. How the authors handled the data: A later analysis tallied roughly 77 million unique TCR beta chains, 8.5 million to 11 million of them shared. Sequenced by immunoSEQ multiplex PCR; TCRdb stores in-frame clones only, minus some. D and trimming were read from the DNA, whereas the V and J calls and clone size are those reported in that table. This sample contains 100,000 to 150,000 clones. Looked up from germline, CDR1 is MNHEY and CDR2 is SVGAGI. The CDR3 is 14 amino acids. The V and J ends lost 0 bases and 3 bases, in that order; junction bases with no gene match: 0. The sample comes from a study of cytomegalovirus exposure and HLA in healthy donors. Points from the study as a whole: Reports described diagnosis of cytomegalovirus status by the classifier as highly specific and sensitive. There were under 200 TCR beta chains listed as cytomegalovirus-associated. Exclusion as indistinguishable affected some V segments, including TRBV6-2 and TRBV6-3.

The receptor comes from a man younger than 30 in good health and CMV-seronegative. The rearrangement joins TRBV6-5 to TRBJ1-1; 8 positions match TRBD1. Sequences were obtained from PBMCs. CDR3 nucleotides: TGTGCCAGCAGTTACTCGACAGGGGACACTGAAGCTTTCTTT. Translating it yields CASSYSTGDTEAFF.